The 10 T cell receptor beta chains given below trace back to one sample, sequenced in a study of regulatory T cells in long-lasting Graves disease. Time point noted: persistent/refractory GD, antithyroid drugs over 5 years with positive TRAb. Extracted RNA from PBMCs served as the source of the TCR library. Libraries of TCR beta came from iRepertoire HTBI primers plus Arm-PCR of CDR3 regions. TCRdb called the multiplex PCR reads again in MiXCR, with one record for every CDR3 protein. The sample lists roughly 430,000 distinct CDR3 sequences, roughly 21% occurring once. Sequencing was performed on peripheral blood mononuclear cells (PBMCs), taken when the disease was refractory, from a patient treated with antithyroid drugs. These receptors all come from a female donor with Graves disease.

In its sample, this clonotype was seen a few times. The chain combines TRBV5-1 with TRBJ2-2, with D possibly TRBD2 on 5 matching bases. Germline-derived CDR1 and CDR2 are SGHRS and YFSETQ. V was pared by 4 bases and J by 5 bases, with 21 bases between. The CDR3 extends over 17 amino acids. The CDR3 DNA follows: TGCGCCAGCAGCCCAGGACTCCAGCGGCGGTGTACCGGGGAGCTGTTTTTT. Protein sequence: CASSPGLQRRCTGELFF.

In nucleotides, the CDR3 is TGTGCCAGCAGCCGCGGACAGTGGGTGACGGGAGTTCAGTTCTTC. This translates into CASSRGQWVTGVQFF. V is TRBV28 and J is TRBJ2-1, with D perhaps matching TRBD1 or TRBD2 (6 bases each). The germline CDR1 and CDR2 sequences are MDHEN and SYDVKM. The CDR3 has 15 amino acids. V was pared by 6 bases and J by 13 bases, with 25 bases between.

The sample holds a few counts of this clonotype. The genes are TRBV20-1 and TRBJ2-5; 8 bases are shared with TRBD1. Germline V gene data show CDR1 as DFQATT and CDR2 as SNEGSKA (reference sequence). This CDR3 contains 14 residues. V trimming: 7 bases; J trimming: 10 bases; junction bases outside the gene matches: 17. CDR3 in DNA: TGCAGTGTTACGGGACAGGCCCCCCAGAATGTCCAGTACTTC. Translated: CSVTGQAPQNVQYF.

This clonotype was observed many times. The chain joins TRBV28 to TRBJ2-5, with D tentatively TRBD1 or TRBD2 (5 bases each). CDR1 MDHEN and CDR2 SYDVKM come from the germline V gene. The CDR3 loop spans 15 amino acids. Deletions cut 4 bases from V and 2 bases from J, with 14 bases between. CDR3 DNA sequence: TGTGCCAGCAGTTATCCGGGACGCCTGCAAGAGACCCAGTACTTC. Protein sequence: CASSYPGRLQETQYF.

There are a few counts of this clonotype. V is TRBV12-3 or TRBV12-4 and J is TRBJ2-3; D perhaps matches TRBD2 (5 bases). Trimming took 3 bases from V and 2 from J, leaving 12 bases between them. The CDR3 totals 15 residues. The CDR3 DNA sequence: TGTGCCAGCAGTTTGCTACTAGGGTACACAGATACGCAGTATTTT. This translates into CASSLLLGYTDTQYF.

This clonotype was counted only a few times. The chain carries TRBV5-1 and TRBJ1-2; no reliable D call. The CDR3 spans 17 residues. V lost 0 bases to trimming and J lost 1 base, with 16 bases between them. The germline V gene has CDR1 SGHRS and CDR2 YFSETQ. The CDR3 nucleotides read TGCGCCAGCAGCTTGGAGTGGGGAACTGAAAGTAACTATGGCTACACCTTC. It codes for CASSLEWGTESNYGYTF.

This clonotype was recorded at least ten times. The chain carries TRBV24-1 and TRBJ2-5; 8 bases match TRBD2. Germline CDR1 KGHDR, CDR2 SFDVKD. Trimming removed 5 bases from V and 5 bases from J; junction bases left unmatched: 12. The CDR3 sequence is 16 residues long. CDR3 sequence: CATSGASGGPMETQYF. In nucleotides, the CDR3 is TGTGCCACCAGTGGTGCTTCGGGAGGGCCTATGGAGACCCAGTACTTC.

In the case of this clonotype: Being one base from a much bigger clone, this may be a read error. CDR3 nucleotide sequence: TGTGCCATCAGCAGAGACCGGGACACCCTCTACGAGCAGTACTTC. Protein sequence: CAISRDRDTLYEQYF. The rearrangement joins TRBV15 to TRBJ2-7, with a possible D match to TRBD1 (6 bases). The germline gives CDR1 LNHNV, CDR2 YYDKDF (reference sequence). This CDR3 is 15 amino acids long.

The sample holds many counts of this clonotype. The chain is built from TRBV4-1 and TRBJ2-5; TRBD2 agrees at 10 bases. The germline V gene encodes CDR1 MGHRA and CDR2 YSYEKL. Losses at the gene ends were 0 bases for V and 6 bases for J; bases not matched to a gene: 4. The CDR3 runs 15 residues. The CDR3 DNA follows: TGCGCCAGCAGCCAAGAGGCTAGCGGGAGACAGACCCAGTACTTC. Residues: CASSQEASGRQTQYF.

The chain joins TRBV12-5 to TRBJ2-1; 7 nucleotides align to TRBD2. Trimming took 0 bases from V and 7 from J; bases not matched to a gene: 3. The CDR3 is 14 residues long. Germline V gene lookup returns CDR1 LGHNT and CDR2 FRNRAP. CDR3 in DNA: TGTGCTAGTGGTTTGGTTGGCGGGAGTAATGAGCAGTTCTTC. Its translation is CASGLVGGSNEQFF.